Here is one T cell receptor beta chain with its context. Its target is unknown. The data originate from a study of T cell responses to AZD1222 COVID-19 vaccine. The data were produced by immunoSEQ multiplex PCR, yet TCRdb's version contains in-frame clones alone and is incomplete. Of fewer than 200,000 clones listed, about 91% are singletons. CDR1 and CDR2 (germline): MDHEN, SYDVKM. V gave up 7 bases and J gave up 12 bases, with 14 bases separating them. CDR3 length: 11 amino acids. Overall study findings and caveats: Two AZD1222 doses significantly raised spike-specific TCR breadth and depth over controls. Donors were largely white British and mainly female; clonal diversity was possibly underestimated. At 160-218 and 743-854, vaccine-associated CD4 TCRs were dominant, and they spanned spike.

This clonotype was obtained from an adult who received the AZD1222 COVID-19 vaccine. Sequenced material: peripheral blood, taken 28 days after the second AZD1222 dose. J is TRBJ2-3 and V is TRBV28, with D unclear. CDR3 nucleotides: TGTGCCAGCATGAGAGGCCTGATACAGTATTTT. Translated, it gives CASMRGLIQYF.